This TCR beta chain was retrieved from a study of cytomegalovirus exposure and HLA in healthy donors. The primer mix had 60 Vbeta and 13 Jbeta primers. Profiling relied on immunoSEQ multiplex PCR, and the TCRdb table lists in-frame clones only, not all of them. The repertoire holds around 130,000 clones, roughly 70% seen once, with over 2% in the top ten. The sequenced sample was PBMCs. The sequence came from a woman aged 40 to 50 in good health and CMV-seropositive.

CDR3 DNA: TGTGCCAGCAGCCCAGGACAGAACACTGAAGCTTTCTTT. This gives the protein CASSPGQNTEAFF. This chain uses TRBV9 with TRBJ1-1; D perhaps matches TRBD1 (5 bases). The CDR3 contains 13 residues. V was shortened by 4 bases and J by 1 base, with 8 bases between the two germline ends. Per the germline V gene, CDR1 is SGDLS and CDR2 is YYNGEE. Drawing the rest from reference TRBV9 and TRBJ1-1, the complete variable domain is DSGVTQTPKHLITATGQRVTLRCSPRSGDLSVYWYQQSLDQGLQFLIQYYNGEERAKGNILERFSAQQFPDLHSELNLSSLELGDSALYFCASSPGQNTEAFFGQGTRLTVV.